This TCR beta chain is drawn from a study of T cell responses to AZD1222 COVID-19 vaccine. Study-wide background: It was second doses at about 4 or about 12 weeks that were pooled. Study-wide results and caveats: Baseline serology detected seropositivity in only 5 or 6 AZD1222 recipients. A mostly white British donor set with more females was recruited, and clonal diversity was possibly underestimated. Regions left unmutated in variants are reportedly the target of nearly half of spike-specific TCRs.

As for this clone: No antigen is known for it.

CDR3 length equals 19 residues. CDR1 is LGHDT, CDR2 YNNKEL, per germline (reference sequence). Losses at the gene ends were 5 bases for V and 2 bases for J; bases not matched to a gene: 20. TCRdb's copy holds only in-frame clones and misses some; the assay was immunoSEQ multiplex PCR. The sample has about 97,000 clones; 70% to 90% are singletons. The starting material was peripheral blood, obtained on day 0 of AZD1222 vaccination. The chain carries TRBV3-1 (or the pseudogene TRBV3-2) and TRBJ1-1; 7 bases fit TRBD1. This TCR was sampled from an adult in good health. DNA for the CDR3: TGTGCCAGCAGCGGACGACCGACCGGGACAGCCTTTTTTAACACTGAAGCTTTCTTT. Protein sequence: CASSGRPTGTAFFNTEAFF.